The 5 T cell receptor beta chains given below trace back to one sample, sequenced in a study of beta chain features in type 1 diabetes. Every isolated RNA sample was fully reverse transcribed, so sequencing captured expressed TCRB transcripts. Data came from immunoSEQ multiplex PCR; TCRdb stores just in-frame clones and leaves some out. The table has about 620,000 clones, 15% to 19% seen once. The sequenced material came from naive CD4+ T cells from blood. The receptor source for this set is a man aged 18 to 30 in good health.

The chain carries TRBV7-2 and TRBJ1-6; 7 bases align to TRBD1. Unmatched junction bases numbered 2, after V lost 2 bases and J lost 4 bases. The CDR3 loop spans 15 amino acids. Germline V CDR1 and CDR2: SGHTA, FQGNSA. CDR3 loop: CASSLTGQYNSPLHF. The CDR3 DNA is TGTGCCAGCAGCTTAACGGGACAGTATAATTCACCCCTCCACTTT. The full variable domain, its missing parts supplied by reference TRBV7-2 and TRBJ1-6, is GAGVSQSPSNKVTEKGKDVELRCDPISGHTALYWYRQSLGQGLEFLIYFQGNSAPDKSGLPSDRFSAERTGGSVSTLTIQRTQQEDSAVYLCASSLTGQYNSPLHFGNGTRLTVT.

There are a few counts of this clone. The genes are TRBV4-3 and TRBJ2-4, with 7 bases aligning to TRBD1. CDR1 is LGHNA and CDR2 is YSLEER in the germline V gene. The CDR3 spans 16 residues. V was pared by 2 bases and J by 1 base, with 5 bases of the junction left unmatched. In nucleotides, the CDR3 is TGCGCCAGCAGCCAACCGACAGGGACCGCCAAAAACATTCAGTACTTC. Translated, it gives CASSQPTGTAKNIQYF.

The chain combines TRBV4-3 with TRBJ1-4; no clear D gene. Germline loops: CDR1 LGHNA, CDR2 YSLEER. Trimming stripped 2 bases from V and 5 bases from J, with 9 bases between. This CDR3 is built from 14 residues. DNA for the CDR3: TGCGCCAGCAGCCAAAAGGGTCCAAATGAAAAACTGTTTTTT. Its translation is CASSQKGPNEKLFF.

This clone has a handful of counts. The J gene is TRBJ1-1, the V gene TRBV7-9; unclear D gene. Trimming took off 5 bases at V and 8 bases at J, with 12 bases between the two ends. CDR1 is SEHNR and CDR2 is FQNEAQ in the germline V gene (reference sequence). The CDR3 sequence is 12 residues long. The CDR3 sequence is CASSRWNVEAFF. The DNA of the CDR3 is TGTGCCAGCAGCCGCTGGAACGTCGAAGCTTTCTTT.

Only a few counts were recorded for this clone. This chain connects TRBV9 to TRBJ2-1; D unresolved. The germline CDR1 and CDR2 sequences are SGDLS and YYNGEE. The CDR3 is 12 residues long. Trimming pared 1 base from V and 10 bases from J, leaving 9 bases between. As DNA, the CDR3 is TGTGCCAGCAGCGTACAAGGGTCAGAGCAGTTCTTC. Its protein is CASSVQGSEQFF.